Listed below are T cell receptor beta chains from one sample, sequenced in a study of T cells after posttransplantation cyclophosphamide. Some clones are missing from TCRdb's copy, which holds only in-frame ones; the method was immunoSEQ multiplex PCR. Found here are around 24,000 clones, no singletons; the ten largest cover 1.5% to 2%. The specimen was PBMCs, collected after allogeneic stem cell transplant with posttransplant cyclophosphamide. Receptors originate from a male patient in his late teens or twenties who received an allogeneic stem cell transplant from a related donor, was CMV-positive, and had no GVHD. The T cells may come from the graft donor. Each CDR3 is given with its conserved first and last residue. A D gene is named only where the DNA matches it firmly. The size field reads once, few, many, or a class for an expanded clone.

j_call,v_call,d_call,clone_size,cdr3_nt,cdr3_aa
TRBJ2-4,TRBV10-3,-,many,TGTGCCATCAGTGAGTCGGGGGGGCGGGAAAACATTCAGTACTTC,CAISESGGRENIQYF
TRBJ2-7,TRBV5-1,TRBD1,many,TGCGCCAGCAGCCGAGACAGGGACGGGGAGCAGTACTTC,CASSRDRDGEQYF
TRBJ1-2,TRBV19,TRBD1,many,TGTGCCAGTAGGACAGGGGCGCGAGGCTACACCTTC,CASRTGARGYTF
TRBJ2-3,TRBV18,-,many,TGTGCCAGCTCACCACCGGACAGGAGGGGCGATACGCAGTATTTT,CASSPPDRRGDTQYF
TRBJ2-7,TRBV6-5,TRBD1,many,TGTGCCAGCAGTTCAACCGGGTACAGGGGATACGAGCAGTACTTC,CASSSTGYRGYEQYF
TRBJ2-7,TRBV13,TRBD1,many,TGTGCCAGCAGCTGGGACAGGGGAGGAGAGCAGTACTTC,CASSWDRGGEQYF
TRBJ1-1,TRBV6-5,-,many,TGTGCCAGCCGCCAGGGTGGTGAAATGAACACTGAAGCTTTCTTT,CASRQGGEMNTEAFF
TRBJ1-5,TRBV28,-,many,TGTGCCAGCAGTTTAATAGGGGTTTGGCAGCCCCAGCATTTT,CASSLIGVWQPQHF
TRBJ2-7,TRBV21-1,-,many,TGTGCCAGCAGCAACCGGGACAGAGCCTACGAGCAGTACTTC,CASSNRDRAYEQYF
TRBJ1-1,TRBV30,-,many,TGTGCCTCCCCCCCAGAAAGCACTGAAGCTTTCTTT,CASPPESTEAFF
TRBJ2-1,TRBV5-1,TRBD2,many,TGCGCCAGCAGCACGGGACTAGCGGGGGCCCCGAGCTCCTACAATGAGCAGTTCTTC,CASSTGLAGAPSSYNEQFF
TRBJ2-3,TRBV10-1,TRBD2,many,TGCGCCAGCAGTGAGCGGCTAGCGGGAGGGAGGGGAGCAGATACGCAGTATTTT,CASSERLAGGRGADTQYF
TRBJ1-1,TRBV18,TRBD1,many,TGTGCCAGCTCACCTCAACAGGGGGCCCCTGAAGCTTTCTTT,CASSPQQGAPEAFF
TRBJ2-2,TRBV5-1,-,many,TGCGCCAGCACCGTTACCGGGGAGCTGTTTTTT,CASTVTGELFF
TRBJ2-2,TRBV27,-,many,TGTGCCAGCAGTATAAAAACTAGTGCCGGGGAGCTGTTTTTT,CASSIKTSAGELFF
TRBJ2-1,TRBV12-5,-,many,TGTGCTAGTGCACGGGGGAGCAATGAGCAGTTCTTC,CASARGSNEQFF
TRBJ2-5,TRBV28,-,few,TGTGCCAGCACCGTAAGGGGGACCCAGTACTTC,CASTVRGTQYF
TRBJ2-7,TRBV4-1,TRBD2,many,TGCGCCAGCAGCCAAGAGGGGACTACCCCCTTTTACGAGCAGTACTTC,CASSQEGTTPFYEQYF
TRBJ2-7,TRBV2,-,many,TGTGCCAGCAGTGAAGCTTTGTATTCCTACGAGCAGTACTTC,CASSEALYSYEQYF
TRBJ2-5,TRBV18,-,many,TGTGCCAGCTCACCACAGAGGGTCCAAGAGACCCAGTACTTC,CASSPQRVQETQYF
TRBJ2-2,TRBV6-6,TRBD1,many,TGTGCCAGCAGTTACCTACAGGGGGCCGGGGAGCTGTTTTTT,CASSYLQGAGELFF